The present entry profiles one T cell receptor (beta chain) with its context. Its antigen is undetermined. This record belongs to a study of metastatic and nonmetastatic thyroid tumors. Overall study: Peripheral blood and tumor or nodule samples from malignant and benign thyroid patients were compared.

General study results and limits: As reported, TCR beta diversity in blood and tumor was significantly higher in malignant thyroid tumors than in benign nodules.

Each patient came to thyroid surgery without any prior treatment (of any kind). From germline, CDR1 is LNHDA and CDR2 SQIVND (reference sequence). CDR3 length: 12 residues. Between the trimmed V and J ends, which lost 10 bases and 3 bases, there was a span of 13 bases. TCRdb ran MiXCR on the PCR reads. The table shows tens of thousands of clones, with more than 20% occurring only once. The gene calls are TRBV19 and TRBJ2-7; possibly TRBD1 for D (5 bases). Sequencing was performed on tumor tissue. The source is a female donor with papillary thyroid cancer or a benign thyroid nodule (not recorded which). Some clones in this sample may be carry-over from other donors' samples. Written as DNA, the CDR3 is TGTGCCACCCGCAGGCAGGGCTACGAGCAGTACTTC. Its protein is CATRRQGYEQYF.